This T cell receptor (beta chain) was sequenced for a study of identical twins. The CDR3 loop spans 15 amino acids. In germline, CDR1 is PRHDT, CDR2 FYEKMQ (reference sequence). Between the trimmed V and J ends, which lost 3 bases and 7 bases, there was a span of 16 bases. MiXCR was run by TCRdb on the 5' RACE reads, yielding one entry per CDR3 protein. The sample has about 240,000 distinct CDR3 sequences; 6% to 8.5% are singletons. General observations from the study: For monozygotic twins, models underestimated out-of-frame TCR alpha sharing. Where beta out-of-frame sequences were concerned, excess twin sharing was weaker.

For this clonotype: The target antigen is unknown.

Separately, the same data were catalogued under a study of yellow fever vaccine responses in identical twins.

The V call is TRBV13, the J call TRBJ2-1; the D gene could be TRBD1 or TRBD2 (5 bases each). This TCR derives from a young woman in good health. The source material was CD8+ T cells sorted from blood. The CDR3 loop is CASSFTGTSVNEQFF. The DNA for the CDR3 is TGTGCCAGCAGCTTCACCGGGACGTCCGTAAATGAGCAGTTCTTC.